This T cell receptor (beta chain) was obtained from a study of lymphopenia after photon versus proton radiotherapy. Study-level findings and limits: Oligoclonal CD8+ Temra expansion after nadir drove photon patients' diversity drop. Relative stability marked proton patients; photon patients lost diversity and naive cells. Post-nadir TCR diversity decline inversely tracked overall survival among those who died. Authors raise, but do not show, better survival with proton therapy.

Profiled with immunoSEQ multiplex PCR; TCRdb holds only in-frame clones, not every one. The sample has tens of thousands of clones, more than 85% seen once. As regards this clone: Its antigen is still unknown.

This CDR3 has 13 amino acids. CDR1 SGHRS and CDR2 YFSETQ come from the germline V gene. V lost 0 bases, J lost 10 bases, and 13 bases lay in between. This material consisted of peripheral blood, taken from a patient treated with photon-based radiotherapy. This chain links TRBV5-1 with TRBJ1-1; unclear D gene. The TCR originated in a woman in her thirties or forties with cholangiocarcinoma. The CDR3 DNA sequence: TGCGCCAGCAGCTTGGAGACCTTGAGTGGAGCTTTCTTT. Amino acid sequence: CASSLETLSGAFF.